A single sample gave rise to the 18 T cell receptor beta chains below, sequenced in a study of T cell responses to AZD1222 COVID-19 vaccine. Some clones are missing from TCRdb's copy, which holds only in-frame ones; the method was immunoSEQ multiplex PCR. The sample includes more than 85,000 clones, 81% of them seen just once. The source material was peripheral blood, sampled on day 0 of AZD1222 vaccination. Receptors originate from an adult in good health.

The rearrangement uses TRBV28 and TRBJ1-5, with unresolved D. CDR3 length: 16 residues. Germline V gives CDR1 MDHEN, CDR2 SYDVKM. The ends were cut back, 2 bases at V and 3 bases at J, with 14 bases in the middle. The CDR3 DNA follows: TGTGCCAGCAGTTTAGGGTATGGGGTCAACAATCAGCCCCAGCATTTT. This gives the protein CASSLGYGVNNQPQHF.

The chain recombines TRBV11-2 with TRBJ2-7, with D unresolved. Germline V gene data show CDR1 as SGHAT and CDR2 as FQNNGV. V was clipped by 1 base and J by 6 bases, with 10 bases between them. CDR3 length: 13 residues. The CDR3 here is CASSLVPVGEQYF. CDR3 sequence (DNA): TGTGCCAGCAGCTTAGTCCCGGTCGGCGAGCAGTACTTC.

V is TRBV10-2 and J is TRBJ2-1; unclear D gene. The V gene's germline CDR1 is WSHSY and CDR2 SAAADI. There are 14 residues in the CDR3. Trimming removed 8 bases at V and 0 bases at J, with 11 bases between. CDR3: CASQVPSSYNEQFF. The CDR3 DNA sequence: TGCGCCAGCCAAGTCCCGAGCTCCTACAATGAGCAGTTCTTC.

This chain connects TRBV11-2 to TRBJ1-2; D unclear. The germline gives CDR1 SGHAT, CDR2 FQNNGV. Trimming removed 5 bases at V and 6 bases at J, with 13 bases between. The CDR3 runs to 13 residues. The CDR3 here is CASSLSRPDGYTF. CDR3 bases: TGTGCCAGCAGCCTCTCCCGCCCAGATGGCTACACCTTC.

The sample holds one count of this clone. The rearrangement joins TRBV14 to TRBJ2-2; 11 bases agree with TRBD2. Trimming at V came to 4 bases and at J to 6 bases, leaving 4 bases not matched to a gene. The V gene's germline CDR1 is SGHDN and CDR2 FVKESK. CDR3 length equals 15 residues. CDR3 loop: CASSRQTSGAGELFF. Written as DNA, the CDR3 is TGTGCCAGCAGCCGCCAGACTAGCGGGGCCGGGGAGCTGTTTTTT.

This CDR3 is CASSIDRGQNNEQFF. For the CDR3, the DNA is TGTGCCAGTAGTATAGACAGGGGGCAAAACAATGAGCAGTTCTTC. The chain joins TRBV19 to TRBJ2-1; TRBD1 agrees at 8 bases. V shed 0 bases, J shed 5 bases, and the junction held 3 bases outside the gene matches. The CDR3 runs to 15 residues. Germline CDR1 is LNHDA and CDR2 is SQIVND (reference sequence).

This chain connects TRBV7-2 to TRBJ1-4, with 7 bases identical to TRBD1. The CDR3 length is 14 residues. Germline V lookup: CDR1 SGHTA, CDR2 FQGNSA. With 6 bases clipped from V and 6 bases from J, the junction kept 7 bases outside the gene matches. CDR3 sequence (DNA): TGTGCCAGCAGTCTGACAGGGTCGTATGAAAAACTGTTTTTT. Translating it yields CASSLTGSYEKLFF. Complete variable domain (other parts from reference TRBV7-2 and TRBJ1-4): GAGVSQSPSNKVTEKGKDVELRCDPISGHTALYWYRQSLGQGLEFLIYFQGNSAPDKSGLPSDRFSAERTGGSVSTLTIQRTQQEDSAVYLCASSLTGSYEKLFFGSGTQLSVL.

The V and J genes are TRBV5-5 and TRBJ1-2; 7 nucleotides line up with TRBD1. The CDR3 is 15 amino acids. Per germline, CDR1 SGHKS and CDR2 YYEKEE (reference sequence). The V and J ends lost 3 bases and 4 bases, in that order; junction bases with no gene match: 9. The CDR3 spells CASSSGTGAGYGYTF. The CDR3 DNA is TGTGCCAGCAGCTCCGGAACAGGGGCAGGCTATGGCTACACCTTC. Drawing the rest from reference TRBV5-5 and TRBJ1-2, the complete variable domain is DAGVTQSPTHLIKTRGQQVTLRCSPISGHKSVSWYQQVLGQGPQFIFQYYEKEERGRGNFPDRFSARQFPNYSSELNVNALLLGDSALYLCASSSGTGAGYGYTFGSGTRLTVV.

This clone turned up a few times. V is TRBV28 and J is TRBJ2-1, with D maybe TRBD2 (6 bases). The CDR3 runs 13 residues. The V end lost 6 bases, the J end lost 9 bases, and 15 bases lay between the germline ends. CDR1 is MDHEN and CDR2 is SYDVKM in the germline V gene. CDR3 nucleotide sequence: TGTGCCAGCAGCAAACGGGGTAGCGGTGAGCAGTTCTTC. The encoded protein is CASSKRGSGEQFF.

The CDR3 here is CASSEILSGELFF. DNA for the CDR3: TGTGCCAGCAGTGAGATTTTGTCCGGGGAGCTGTTTTTT. The chain employs TRBV6-4 and TRBJ2-2; D uncertain. With 3 bases removed from V and 6 bases from J, the gap between germline ends came to 8 bases. The CDR3 sequence is 13 residues long. Germline loops: CDR1 MRHNA, CDR2 SNTAGT.

The chain joins TRBV3-1 (or the pseudogene TRBV3-2) to TRBJ1-6, with a tentative D call TRBD1 (5 bases). This CDR3 spans 14 amino acids. V gave up 4 bases and J gave up 9 bases, with 13 bases separating them. The germline V gene has CDR1 LGHDT and CDR2 YNNKEL (reference sequence). CDR3 residues: CASSRGGVGSPLHF. CDR3 in DNA: TGTGCCAGCAGCCGTGGAGGGGTGGGTTCACCCCTCCACTTT.

The chain links TRBV11-2 to TRBJ1-6, with D unresolved. V was cut by 1 base and J by 10 bases, with 17 bases left in between. The CDR3 length is 16 residues. Germline V gene sequence: CDR1 SGHAT, CDR2 FQNNGV. The CDR3 region is CASSLVVRHRGSPLHF. Written as DNA, the CDR3 is TGTGCCAGCAGCTTAGTAGTTCGACATCGAGGGTCACCCCTCCACTTT.

Comments on this clone: Other DNA sequences in this sample translate to the same CDR3. V usage is TRBV5-1 and J usage is TRBJ2-3; TRBD2 aligns across 9 bases. This CDR3 is 14 amino acids long. Trimming at V came to 5 bases and at J to 7 bases, leaving 8 bases not matched to a gene. Per germline, CDR1 SGHRS and CDR2 YFSETQ. This chain's CDR3 is CASSPAGGPNTQYF. The CDR3 region has the DNA TGCGCCAGCAGTCCAGCGGGGGGCCCAAATACGCAGTATTTT.

This chain joins TRBV21-1 and TRBJ2-2. TRBV21-1 corresponds to a pseudogene. This CDR3 contains 16 residues. The CDR3 DNA follows: TGTGCCAGCAGCAACCCCATAGGGGAGCGCACCGGGGAGCTGTTTTTT. Translation gives CASSNPIGERTGELFF.

The V call is TRBV6-5, the J call TRBJ1-2; 11 bases fit TRBD1. Trimming at V came to 5 bases and at J to 8 bases, leaving 7 bases not matched to a gene. The CDR3 has 14 amino acids. Germline CDR1 and CDR2: MNHEY and SVGAGI. This chain's CDR3 is CASSRDRGTGGYTF. The CDR3 DNA follows: TGTGCCAGCAGTCGGGACAGGGGGACTGGGGGCTACACCTTC.

This chain joins TRBV19 and TRBJ1-6; TRBD1 matches 7 bases. Germline V lookup: CDR1 LNHDA, CDR2 SQIVND (reference sequence). J gave up 7 bases and V 7 bases, and 7 bases lay outside the gene matches. The CDR3 runs 14 residues. The CDR3 spells CASTADRVNSPLHF. As DNA, the CDR3 is TGTGCCAGTACCGCCGACAGGGTGAATTCACCCCTCCACTTT.

This clone was seen just once. The CDR3 coding sequence is TGTGCCAGTTCGCTACGCAATGAGCAGTTCTTC. Translating gives CASSLRNEQFF. This chain uses TRBV6-5 with TRBJ2-1, with D unresolved. V was pared by 9 bases and J by 6 bases, with 9 bases between. The CDR3 contains 11 residues. Germline CDR1 MNHEY, CDR2 SVGAGI.

The chain uses TRBV28 and TRBJ2-7; TRBD2 agrees at 7 bases. The CDR3 covers 16 residues. Germline CDR1 is MDHEN and CDR2 is SYDVKM. Trimming cost V 3 bases and J 0 bases; bases outside gene matches: 8. The CDR3 DNA reads TGTGCCAGCAGTTTCGATGAGGGAGGGGTCTCCTACGAGCAGTACTTC. This codes for CASSFDEGGVSYEQYF.